A single sample is the source of the 32 T cell receptor beta chains below, sequenced in a study of CD8+CD57+ T cells in acquired aplastic anemia. Profiles of TCR beta VDJ and CDR3 were generated from a genomic DNA template. From the reads, TCRdb called clonotypes with MiXCR, one entry per CDR3 protein. The sample lists approximately 200,000 distinct CDR3 sequences, over 60% occurring once. Material: sorted CD4+, CD8+, or CD8+CD57+ T cells (not recorded which) from PBMCs. The receptors were sampled from a human donor in good health.

The rearrangement links TRBV10-2 to TRBJ2-1; D uncertain. V gave up 6 bases and J gave up 2 bases, with 2 bases separating them. Germline CDR1 reads WSHSY; CDR2 reads SAAADI. The CDR3 is 11 residues long. CDR3 DNA sequence: TGCGCCAGCAGGGCCTACAATGAGCAGTTCTTC. Protein sequence: CASRAYNEQFF.

Concerning this clonotype itself: The limits of the CDR3 on the DNA are not certain, so only TCRdb's listed CDR3 is given. The rearrangement links TRBV9 to TRBJ1-2. The CDR3 is 18 amino acids long, termini counted. Germline CDR1 SGDLS, CDR2 YYNGEE. The CDR3: CASSVGGVRTEAFFGYTF.

This clonotype has ten or more counts. J is TRBJ2-1 and V is TRBV4-2; D not resolved. V was pared by 5 bases and J by 0 bases, with 11 bases between. The germline V gene has CDR1 LGHNA and CDR2 YNFKEQ. The CDR3 runs to 15 residues. The CDR3 loop is CASSSYESSYNEQFF. The CDR3, as DNA: TGTGCCAGCAGCTCGTACGAGAGCTCCTACAATGAGCAGTTCTTC.

The table lists this clonotype with a few counts. V gene TRBV28 combines with J gene TRBJ1-5; D not certain. The CDR3 has 15 amino acids. The V and J ends lost 1 base and 0 bases respectively, with 7 bases between them. Germline CDR1 MDHEN, CDR2 SYDVKM. CDR3 sequence (DNA): TGTGCCAGCAGTTTATTTACAGATAGCAATCAGCCCCAGCATTTT. Translated: CASSLFTDSNQPQHF.

J is TRBJ2-3 and V is TRBV7-6, with TRBD2 as a possible D gene (5 bases). CDR3 size: 15 residues. Between the trimmed V and J ends, which lost 2 bases and 0 bases, there was a span of 9 bases. The germline V gene encodes CDR1 SGHVS and CDR2 FNYEAQ. The CDR3 here is CASSLIARSTDTQYF. In nucleotides, the CDR3 is TGTGCCAGCAGCTTAATAGCGAGGAGCACAGATACGCAGTATTTT.

The genes are TRBV20-1 and TRBJ2-7, with 7 nucleotides matching TRBD2. The V gene's germline CDR1 is DFQATT and CDR2 SNEGSKA (reference sequence). This CDR3 spans 13 amino acids. V lost 6 bases, J lost 1 base, and 6 bases stayed unmatched. DNA of the CDR3: TGCAGTGCGGAACGGGGGGAATCCTACGAGCAGTACTTC. It specifies CSAERGESYEQYF.

CDR3 in DNA: TGTGCCAGCAGCTACCGGGACAGCTATACCACCACCTACAATGAGCAGTTCTTC. Its protein product is CASSYRDSYTTTYNEQFF. The V and J genes are TRBV2 and TRBJ2-1; 7 bases line up with TRBD1. Looked up from germline, CDR1 is SNHLY and CDR2 is FYNNEI. V was pared by 6 bases and J by 2 bases, with 16 bases of the junction left unmatched. There are 18 residues in the CDR3.

The chain joins TRBV28 to TRBJ1-4; possible D gene TRBD1, 5 bases. CDR3 length: 20 amino acids. V gave up 2 bases and J gave up 0 bases, with 22 bases separating them. The germline V gene encodes CDR1 MDHEN and CDR2 SYDVKM. The CDR3 loop reads CASSLGVQGQAISTNEKLFF. The CDR3 DNA is TGTGCCAGCAGTTTAGGCGTACAAGGACAAGCGATCTCAACTAATGAAAAACTGTTTTTT. Supplemented by reference TRBV28 and TRBJ1-4, the full variable domain reads DVKVTQSSRYLVKRTGEKVFLECVQDMDHENMFWYRQDPGLGLRLIYFSYDVKMKEKGDIPEGYSVSREKKERFSLILESASTNQTSMYLCASSLGVQGQAISTNEKLFFGSGTQLSVL.

As to this clonotype: At one end, the junction sequence differs from germline, possibly due to a read error. This sequence joins TRBV25-1 and TRBJ2-7; 8 bases line up with TRBD1. The CDR3 sequence is 12 residues long. CDR1 is MGHDK and CDR2 is SYGVNS in the germline V gene. CDR3 sequence reads: CASSDRGYEQYF. Here the CDR3 DNA reads TGTGCCAGTAGTGACAGGGGCTACGAGCAGTACTTC.

The chain links TRBV6-2 or TRBV6-3 to TRBJ2-1; 9 bases match TRBD2. Per germline, CDR1 MNHEY and CDR2 SVGEGT. The ends lost 0 bases at V and 5 bases at J; junction bases unmatched: 14. The CDR3 runs 19 residues. The CDR3 nucleotides are TGTGCCAGCAGTTACTCGATGGCGGGAGGGCTAGGAACAAACAATGAGCAGTTCTTC. Protein: CASSYSMAGGLGTNNEQFF.

The rearrangement joins TRBV7-8 to TRBJ1-2; maybe TRBD1 (6 bases). The CDR3 contains 14 residues. Germline CDR1 reads SGHVS; CDR2 reads FQNEAQ. The V end lost 3 bases, the J end lost 5 bases, and 13 bases lay between the germline ends. This chain's CDR3 is CASSFGQSLYGYTF. The CDR3 DNA sequence: TGTGCCAGCAGCTTTGGACAGTCCCTTTATGGCTACACCTTC.

Turning to this clonotype: One junction end disagrees with the germline gene, perhaps due to a read error. The J gene is TRBJ1-1, the V gene TRBV10-3; D ambiguous. Per the germline V gene, CDR1 is ENHRY and CDR2 is SYGVKD. The CDR3 loop spans 12 amino acids. CDR3 amino acids: CASSSGVFEAFF. CDR3 coding DNA: TGTGCCAGCAGTTCCGGTGTATTTGAAGCTTTCTTT.

V and J are TRBV7-9 and TRBJ1-2; weak D call: TRBD1 (5 bases). CDR3 length equals 17 residues. CDR1 and CDR2 from the germline V gene are SEHNR and FQNEAQ (reference sequence). V lost 0 bases and J 5 bases, leaving 19 bases between the germline ends. The CDR3 spells CASSLAPRGKVAYGYTF. DNA for the CDR3: TGTGCCAGCAGCTTAGCACCCCGGGGGAAGGTGGCGTATGGCTACACCTTC.

In this sample, this clonotype turned up many times. The genes are TRBV6-6 and TRBJ2-7; 7 bases agree with TRBD1. The CDR3 covers 12 residues. With V trimmed by 11 bases and J by 2 bases, 6 bases remained unmatched. Germline values: CDR1 MNHNY, CDR2 SVGAGI (reference sequence). The CDR3 sequence: CAAGQVTYEQYF. The CDR3 nucleotides are TGTGCCGCCGGACAGGTAACCTACGAGCAGTACTTC.

This clonotype was recorded a few times. The chain is built from TRBV15 and TRBJ2-6, with TRBD2 as a possible D gene (6 bases). The V end was cut by 1 base, the J end by 2 bases, with 6 bases between. Germline assignment: CDR1 LNHNV and CDR2 YYDKDF (reference sequence). This CDR3 comprises 15 residues. CDR3 in DNA: TGTGCCACCAGCAGAGGGGGGGCTGGGGCCAACGTCCTGACTTTC. Translated, it gives CATSRGGAGANVLTF.

The CDR3 coding sequence is TGTGCCAGTAGTATAACGACAGGGGGCATTTTGAACACTGAAGCTTTCTTT. Protein sequence: CASSITTGGILNTEAFF. This rearrangement joins TRBV19 to TRBJ1-1; TRBD1 aligns across 10 bases. CDR1 and CDR2 from the germline V gene are LNHDA and SQIVND (reference sequence). CDR3 size: 17 residues. After removal of 2 bases from V and 0 bases from J, the junction contained 6 bases not matched to a gene.

This clonotype has ten or more counts. The V call is TRBV12-5, the J call TRBJ2-5; TRBD2 aligns across 9 bases. V was clipped by 0 bases and J by 3 bases; unmatched bases: 11. CDR3 length: 18 amino acids. Germline loops: CDR1 LGHNT, CDR2 FRNRAP. The CDR3 nucleotides are TGTGCTAGTGGTTTGGTACCCCCAGCGGGGGGTGGAGAAGAGACCCAGTACTTC. Residues: CASGLVPPAGGGEETQYF.

Comments on this clonotype: This may be a read error: a much more frequent sequence differs by one nucleotide. V is TRBV11-2 and J is TRBJ1-5; 11 bases line up with TRBD1. Germline CDR1 is SGHAT and CDR2 is FQNNGV. This CDR3 region has 16 residues. DNA for the CDR3: TGTGCCGGCAGCTTAGATACCGGACAGGGGGCTCAGCCCCAGCATTTT. It specifies CAGSLDTGQGAQPQHF.

The table lists this clonotype with many counts. The gene calls are TRBV5-1 and TRBJ2-7, with D unresolved. The CDR3 length is 16 residues. Germline values: CDR1 SGHRS, CDR2 YFSETQ. Trimming pared 0 bases from V and 2 bases from J, leaving 15 bases between. The CDR3 nucleotides are TGCGCCAGCAGCTTGGGTCCAGGAAGCCTAACCTACGAGCAGTACTTC. Protein product: CASSLGPGSLTYEQYF.

V is TRBV20-1 and J is TRBJ2-7, with TRBD1 identical over 7 bases. CDR1 DFQATT and CDR2 SNEGSKA come from the germline V gene (reference sequence). V lost 8 bases and J lost 3; bases outside the gene matches: 7. This CDR3 contains 12 residues. The chain's CDR3 is CSLGDSNYEQYF. The CDR3 bases are TGCAGTTTAGGGGACAGCAACTACGAGCAGTACTTC.

This clonotype has ten or more counts. This rearrangement joins TRBV7-9 to TRBJ1-1; D not resolved. The CDR3 totals 17 residues. Deletions cut 6 bases from V and 4 bases from J, with 24 bases between. CDR1 and CDR2 from the germline V gene are SEHNR and FQNEAQ (reference sequence). The CDR3 loop reads CASSRRQLELRGTEAFF. The DNA for the CDR3 is TGTGCCAGCAGTAGAAGGCAATTAGAGCTTCGTGGCACTGAAGCTTTCTTT.

Of note for this clonotype: A much larger clone differs by one base, so this may be a read error. V usage is TRBV14 and J usage is TRBJ2-1, with 7 bases identical to TRBD2. V lost 5 bases, J lost 13 bases, and 8 bases stayed unmatched. This CDR3 is 12 amino acids long. Germline CDR1 and CDR2: SGHDN and FVKESK. The CDR3 sequence is CASSYGTTEQFF. In DNA, the CDR3 is TGTGCCAGCAGCTACGGGACTACCGAACAGTTCTTC.

The J gene is TRBJ2-3, the V gene TRBV12-3 or TRBV12-4; 7 bases align to TRBD1. The CDR3 spans 14 residues. With 6 bases clipped from V and 14 bases from J, the junction kept 17 bases outside the gene matches. As DNA, the CDR3 is TGTGCCAGCAGCTCCGGGACAGTGATTGGGATCCTGTATTTT. Translation gives CASSSGTVIGILYF.

V usage is TRBV15 and J usage is TRBJ2-7; no definite D call. Germline lookup yields CDR1 LNHNV and CDR2 YYDKDF (reference sequence). The V and J ends lost 1 base and 6 bases respectively, with 7 bases between them. The CDR3 is 12 residues long. The CDR3 sequence: CATSRADGEQYF. The DNA for the CDR3 is TGTGCCACCAGCAGAGCGGACGGCGAGCAGTACTTC.

This chain connects TRBV2 to TRBJ1-6; 8 bases line up with TRBD1. The germline V gene encodes CDR1 SNHLY and CDR2 FYNNEI. The CDR3 has 15 residues. V was clipped by 6 bases and J by 13 bases; unmatched bases: 14. The CDR3 loop reads CASRAGTGTNWPLHF. In DNA form, the CDR3 reads TGTGCCAGCAGAGCCGGGACAGGCACAAATTGGCCCCTCCACTTT.

The chain links TRBV11-1 to TRBJ1-1; D call uncertain. With 3 bases removed from V and 1 base from J, the gap between germline ends came to 6 bases. This CDR3 is built from 13 residues. Germline loops: CDR1 SGHAT, CDR2 FQDESV (reference sequence). The CDR3 sequence: CASSFQTNTEAFF. The CDR3 DNA follows: TGTGCCAGCAGCTTTCAGACGAACACTGAAGCTTTCTTT.

This rearrangement joins TRBV7-9 to TRBJ2-7; D assignment may be TRBD1 or TRBD2 (5 bases each). The CDR3 runs 15 residues. CDR1 and CDR2 (germline): SEHNR, FQNEAQ (reference sequence). Trimming cost V 1 base and J 3 bases, with 13 bases left between them. DNA of the CDR3: TGTGCCAGCAGCTTAGATATTGGGGACGGCTACGAGCAGTACTTC. Translated, it gives CASSLDIGDGYEQYF. Combining the CDR3 with reference TRBV7-9 and TRBJ2-7 gives the whole variable domain DTGVSQNPRHKITKRGQNVTFRCDPISEHNRLYWYRQTLGQGPEFLTYFQNEAQLEKSRLLSDRFSAERPKGSFSTLEIQRTEQGDSAMYLCASSLDIGDGYEQYFGPGTRLTVT.

The CDR3 DNA is TGCAGTGCTACTAGCGGGGGGGCCCACACCGGGGAGCTGTTTTTT. Encoded protein: CSATSGGAHTGELFF. The chain carries TRBV20-1 and TRBJ2-2, with TRBD2 matching over 12 bases. V was pared by 4 bases and J by 3 bases, with 3 bases of the junction left unmatched. Germline CDR1 and CDR2: DFQATT and SNEGSKA (reference sequence). The CDR3 loop spans 15 amino acids.

J is TRBJ1-5 and V is TRBV29-1; TRBD1 might be the D (6 bases). The CDR3 has 13 residues. Trimming removed 4 bases at V and 7 bases at J, with 14 bases between. Per the germline V gene, CDR1 is SQVTM and CDR2 is ANQGSEA. This chain's CDR3 is CSVASGAGQPQHF. The CDR3 bases are TGCAGCGTTGCTTCAGGGGCTGGGCAGCCCCAGCATTTT.

The J gene is TRBJ2-3, the V gene TRBV5-8; D assignment may be TRBD1 or TRBD2 (7 bases each). The CDR3 is 18 residues long. Germline values: CDR1 SGHTS, CDR2 YDEGEE. V lost 4 bases and J 5 bases, leaving 26 bases between the germline ends. The CDR3 sequence: CASSVGFRGGRTEDTQYF. The DNA of the CDR3 is TGTGCCAGCAGCGTGGGGTTCAGGGGGGGGCGAACTGAAGATACGCAGTATTTT.

This clonotype showed up many times. The rearrangement links TRBV30 to TRBJ2-1; 9 bases agree with TRBD2. V lost 2 bases and J lost 8; bases outside the gene matches: 7. The CDR3 is made up of 14 amino acids. Germline CDR1 GTSNPN, CDR2 SVGIG (reference sequence). CDR3: CAWSFAGGSDEQFF. The CDR3 nucleotides read TGTGCCTGGAGTTTCGCGGGAGGGAGCGATGAGCAGTTCTTC.

The chain combines TRBV9 with TRBJ1-5; D uncertain. Deletions cut 3 bases from V and 1 base from J, with 11 bases between. The CDR3 consists of 15 residues. Germline V CDR1 and CDR2: SGDLS, YYNGEE. Here the CDR3 DNA reads TGTGCCAGCAGCGCGTCGGGGTTCAGCAATCAGCCCCAGCATTTT. Translated: CASSASGFSNQPQHF.